This record concerns one TCR beta chain sequence. Profiled with immunoSEQ multiplex PCR; TCRdb holds only in-frame clones, not every one. Found here are over 70,000 clones, about nine tenths of them singletons; the top ten hold roughly a fifth. All the patients suffered relapse after autologous stem cell transplantation, and brentuximab vedotin exposure differed. The CDR3 is made up of 12 amino acids. The V and J ends lost 11 bases and 7 bases respectively, with 14 bases between them. Germline assignment: CDR1 MDHEN and CDR2 SYDVKM. This sample stems from a study of PD-1 blockade in classical Hodgkin lymphoma.

This TCR derives from a human donor with classical Hodgkin lymphoma. The input for sequencing was peripheral blood mononuclear cells (PBMCs), taken at baseline. The chain combines TRBV28 with TRBJ2-2, with a tentative D call TRBD2 (5 bases). The CDR3 bases are TGTGCCTCCTCAAAGGAGGACGGGGAGCTGTTTTTT. Its protein is CASSKEDGELFF.